The present T cell receptor (beta chain) was sequenced within a study of T-cell reconstitution after alpha-beta-depleted transplantation in children. Unique molecular identifiers tagged the TCRbeta library. TCRdb re-called the PCR reads through MiXCR, storing one row per CDR3 protein. The sample shows 440,000 or so distinct CDR3 sequences, approximately 11% of them seen only once. This CDR3 spans 15 amino acids. In germline, CDR1 is DFQATT, CDR2 SNEGSKA (reference sequence). V dropped 0 bases and J dropped 0 bases, with 11 bases sitting between them. This clonotype was recorded a few times. The sample here was PBMCs from the stem cell graft donor, taken from the stem cell graft. The chain uses TRBV20-1 and TRBJ1-1, with D maybe TRBD1 (5 bases). The sequence was collected from a human donor who donated a stem cell graft to a child with acute myeloid leukemia. CDR3 DNA: TGCAGTGCTAGAGATTTGGCGGGGCTGAACACTGAAGCTTTCTTT. As protein: CSARDLAGLNTEAFF.